This T cell receptor (beta chain) was found in a study of cytomegalovirus exposure and HLA in healthy donors. Study context: Early release data held 75 million to 90 million unique TCRs from HLA-typed donors. Study results and limitations: Common viral pathogens seemed to be connected with several of the most significant clusters, according to a later analysis.

The PCR ran on 60 Vbeta and 13 Jbeta primers. Using immunoSEQ multiplex PCR, the repertoire was profiled, and TCRdb retains in-frame clones only, with some absent. The sample records about 140,000 clones, about 84% being singletons. This clone was observed a few times. Its antigen is as yet unknown. Sequenced input: PBMCs. The clonotype originates from a man aged 50-60 years in good health and CMV-seronegative.

The CDR3 DNA is TGTGCCAGCAGTTTGGGGACTAGCTACGAGCAGTACTTC. This sequence encodes CASSLGTSYEQYF. The rearrangement links TRBV27 to TRBJ2-7; 8 bases agree with TRBD2. This CDR3 is 13 amino acids long. V lost 3 bases to trimming and J lost 3 bases; unmatched junction nucleotides: 1. Germline CDR1 is MNHEY and CDR2 is SMNVEV (reference sequence).